The 9 T cell receptor beta chains given below trace back to one sample, sequenced in a study of blood T cell repertoires in COVID-19. TCRdb's copy holds only in-frame clones and misses some; the assay was immunoSEQ multiplex PCR. The repertoire holds over 300,000 clones, with roughly 87% as singletons. Sequenced sample: PBMCs or T cells enriched from blood (not recorded which). The receptors were sampled from a woman in her 30s who had recovered from COVID-19.

The J gene is TRBJ1-6, the V gene TRBV19; D remains unclear. With 8 bases removed from V and 7 bases from J, the gap between germline ends came to 18 bases. CDR3 length: 15 residues. Germline V gives CDR1 LNHDA, CDR2 SQIVND (reference sequence). The CDR3 DNA reads TGTGCCAGTCTGAACGTTTGGACTCCGAATTCACCCCTCCACTTT. Residues: CASLNVWTPNSPLHF.

The chain couples TRBV5-8 to TRBJ1-2; D is unresolved. The CDR3 length is 13 residues. The V gene's germline CDR1 is SGHTS and CDR2 YDEGEE. Trimming took off 4 bases at V and 7 bases at J, with 14 bases between the two ends. Here the CDR3 DNA reads TGTGCCAGCAGCCGCAGTGTGTTTGGTGGCTACACCTTC. It translates to CASSRSVFGGYTF.

V usage is TRBV5-1 and J usage is TRBJ1-4; D remains ambiguous. CDR1 and CDR2 (germline): SGHRS, YFSETQ. The length of the CDR3 is 15 residues. The V end was cut by 3 bases, the J end by 6 bases, with 15 bases between. The chain's CDR3 is CASSSRGYRDEKLFF. CDR3 coding DNA: TGCGCCAGCAGCTCCCGGGGTTACCGTGATGAAAAACTGTTTTTT.

The chain couples TRBV5-1 to TRBJ2-3; TRBD1 might be the D (6 bases). Germline CDR1 reads SGHRS; CDR2 reads YFSETQ. Trimming pared 4 bases from V and 2 bases from J, leaving 17 bases between. The CDR3 is 16 residues long. CDR3 sequence (DNA): TGCGCCAGCAGCCCGGGACACCGGGGCCCCACAGATACGCAGTATTTT. Translating gives CASSPGHRGPTDTQYF. Full variable domain (missing parts from reference TRBV5-1 and TRBJ2-3): KAGVTQTPRYLIKTRGQQVTLSCSPISGHRSVSWYQQTPGQGLQFLFEYFSETQRNKGNFPGRFSGRQFSNSRSEMNVSTLELGDSALYLCASSPGHRGPTDTQYFGPGTRLTVL.

V gene TRBV2 combines with J gene TRBJ2-5, with a tentative D call TRBD2 (5 bases). Trimming pared 3 bases from V and 5 bases from J, leaving 19 bases between. The CDR3 is made up of 16 amino acids. Germline V lookup: CDR1 SNHLY, CDR2 FYNNEI. The CDR3 sequence is CASSEGRVTRGETQYF. The CDR3 coding sequence is TGTGCCAGCAGTGAGGGCAGAGTGACCCGAGGGGAGACCCAGTACTTC.

The CDR3 protein is CAWSYGRDDTSGNTIYF. The DNA for the CDR3 is TGTGCCTGGAGTTATGGGAGAGACGACACCTCTGGAAACACCATATATTTT. This chain links TRBV30 with TRBJ1-3, with unresolved D. With 2 bases removed from V and 0 bases from J, the gap between germline ends came to 17 bases. Germline V gene sequence: CDR1 GTSNPN, CDR2 SVGIG (reference sequence). The CDR3 extends over 17 amino acids.

This chain connects TRBV7-2 to TRBJ2-7, with 7 bases fitting TRBD2. Trimming took 4 bases from V and 1 from J; bases not matched to a gene: 7. The CDR3 runs to 15 residues. Germline assignment: CDR1 SGHTA and CDR2 FQGNSA. The CDR3 is CASSCCVGGSYEQYF. CDR3 in DNA: TGTGCCAGCAGCTGCTGCGTCGGGGGGTCCTACGAGCAGTACTTC.

The chain uses TRBV5-6 and TRBJ2-3; 13 bases are shared with TRBD2. V dropped 6 bases and J dropped 4; count of bases not matched to a gene: 5. The CDR3 length is 15 residues. Germline V gene lookup returns CDR1 SGHDT and CDR2 YYEEEE. CDR3 region: CASTLLAGGPDTQYF. DNA of the CDR3: TGTGCCAGCACCTTACTAGCGGGGGGGCCAGATACGCAGTATTTT.

The genes are TRBV6-5 and TRBJ2-7; no definite D call. Deletions cut 2 bases from V and 2 bases from J, with 16 bases between. Germline assignment: CDR1 MNHEY and CDR2 SVGAGI. CDR3 length: 16 residues. In DNA form, the CDR3 reads TGTGCCAGCAGTTACCACCATGGCGGCAGAACCTACGAGCAGTACTTC. The encoded protein is CASSYHHGGRTYEQYF.